Following are 26 T cell receptor beta chains from one sample sequenced in a study of cytomegalovirus exposure and HLA in healthy donors. This PCR relied on a set of 60 Vbeta primers and 13 Jbeta primers. Repertoires were generated with immunoSEQ multiplex PCR, while TCRdb's copy carries only in-frame clones and drops some. There are about 36,000 clones in the sample; almost 70% occur only once, and just over 6.5% lies in the top ten. The specimen was PBMCs. These receptors originate from a young man in good health and CMV-seronegative.

This clone turned up a few times. The chain carries TRBV6-1 and TRBJ1-4; TRBD1 might be the D (6 bases). This CDR3 spans 14 amino acids. The V end lost 6 bases, the J end lost 5 bases, and 13 bases lay between the germline ends. Germline loops: CDR1 MNHNS, CDR2 SASEGT. This CDR3 is CASRETQGNEKLFF. CDR3 coding DNA: TGTGCCAGCAGGGAGACCCAGGGGAATGAAAAACTGTTTTTT.

J is TRBJ2-7 and V is TRBV18, with TRBD1 matching over 9 bases. Germline lookup yields CDR1 KGHSH and CDR2 LQKENI. V dropped 6 bases and J dropped 3; count of bases not matched to a gene: 6. The CDR3 loop spans 14 amino acids. For the CDR3, the DNA is TGTGCCAGCTCCCGGGACAGGGCCTACTACGAGCAGTACTTC. It translates to CASSRDRAYYEQYF.

This clone was found a few times. The chain employs TRBV6-5 and TRBJ1-1; 8 bases fit TRBD1. Germline assignment: CDR1 MNHEY and CDR2 SVGAGI. Germline trimming cut 6 bases from V and 0 bases from J; bases unmatched to any gene: 6. This CDR3 has 15 residues. This chain's CDR3 is CASRWSGGVNTEAFF. CDR3 DNA: TGTGCCAGCAGATGGTCAGGGGGCGTGAACACTGAAGCTTTCTTT.

The V gene is TRBV7-2, the J gene TRBJ1-2; no reliable D call. V was trimmed by 1 base and J by 4 bases, leaving 10 bases between them. This CDR3 is built from 14 residues. Germline V gives CDR1 SGHTA, CDR2 FQGNSA. The DNA for the CDR3 is TGTGCCAGCAGCTTAGGGCAGACTCTCTATGGCTACACCTTC. Amino acids: CASSLGQTLYGYTF.

The chain joins TRBV7-2 to TRBJ2-1, with 7 positions matching TRBD1. There are 12 residues in the CDR3. V trimming: 1 base; J trimming: 14 bases; junction bases outside the gene matches: 5. The germline V gene encodes CDR1 SGHTA and CDR2 FQGNSA. The CDR3 is CASSLGRQGEFF. Here the CDR3 DNA reads TGTGCCAGCAGCTTAGGCCGGCAGGGGGAGTTCTTC.

The chain combines TRBV2 with TRBJ2-3; 11 nucleotides line up with TRBD2. Germline values: CDR1 SNHLY, CDR2 FYNNEI. The length of the CDR3 is 16 residues. Trimming at V came to 6 bases and at J to 3 bases, leaving 8 bases not matched to a gene. This CDR3 reads CASRSRLAGPTDTQYF. Written as DNA, the CDR3 is TGTGCCAGCAGGTCCCGACTAGCGGGACCTACAGATACGCAGTATTTT. Combining the CDR3 with reference TRBV2 and TRBJ2-3 gives the whole variable domain EPEVTQTPSHQVTQMGQEVILRCVPISNHLYFYWYRQILGQKVEFLVSFYNNEISEKSEIFDDQFSVERPDGSNFTLKIRSTKLEDSAMYFCASRSRLAGPTDTQYFGPGTRLTVL.

The chain employs TRBV28 and TRBJ2-7; 7 nucleotides line up with TRBD1. There are 13 residues in the CDR3. Germline loops: CDR1 MDHEN, CDR2 SYDVKM. The V gene end was trimmed by 5 bases and the J gene end by 3 bases; junction bases not matched to a gene: 4. The CDR3 loop reads CASSPGQVYEQYF. The CDR3 region has the DNA TGTGCCAGCAGTCCTGGACAGGTCTACGAGCAGTACTTC.

The V and J genes are TRBV5-1 and TRBJ2-3, with D unresolved. With 2 bases removed from V and 6 bases from J, the gap between germline ends came to 7 bases. This CDR3 comprises 12 residues. Germline lookup yields CDR1 SGHRS and CDR2 YFSETQ. CDR3 amino acids: CASSLNSDTQYF. CDR3 nucleotides: TGCGCCAGCAGCTTAAACTCCGATACGCAGTATTTT. Filled out from reference TRBV5-1 and TRBJ2-3, the complete variable domain reads KAGVTQTPRYLIKTRGQQVTLSCSPISGHRSVSWYQQTPGQGLQFLFEYFSETQRNKGNFPGRFSGRQFSNSRSEMNVSTLELGDSALYLCASSLNSDTQYFGPGTRLTVL.

This clone was counted a few times. The V gene is TRBV5-4, the J gene TRBJ2-7, with 8 bases aligning to TRBD1. J was trimmed by 4 bases and V by 3 bases; bases with no gene match: 6. The CDR3 runs 14 residues. Per the germline V gene, CDR1 is SGHNT and CDR2 is YYREEE (reference sequence). The CDR3 region has the DNA TGTGCCAGCAGCTCCCGACAGGGGATGTACGAGCAGTACTTC. This translates into CASSSRQGMYEQYF.

The chain links TRBV5-1 to TRBJ1-6; 8 bases are a match to TRBD1. The CDR3 sequence is 15 residues long. V lost 0 bases to trimming and J lost 6 bases; unmatched junction nucleotides: 2. Germline CDR1 reads SGHRS; CDR2 reads YFSETQ. CDR3 loop: CASSLGQGSNSPLHF. CDR3 DNA: TGCGCCAGCAGCTTGGGACAGGGGAGTAATTCACCCCTCCACTTT. The full variable domain, with the rest looked up from reference TRBV5-1 and TRBJ1-6, is KAGVTQTPRYLIKTRGQQVTLSCSPISGHRSVSWYQQTPGQGLQFLFEYFSETQRNKGNFPGRFSGRQFSNSRSEMNVSTLELGDSALYLCASSLGQGSNSPLHFGNGTRLTVT.

The chain couples TRBV6-6 to TRBJ2-2; D possibly corresponds to TRBD2 (6 bases). The V gene's germline CDR1 is MNHNY and CDR2 SVGAGI (reference sequence). The V gene lost 6 bases and the J gene lost 3 bases, with 14 bases spanning the gap. The CDR3 extends over 15 amino acids. Written as DNA, the CDR3 is TGTGCCAGCAGGAAGCCGGAGGGCGACACCGGGGAGCTGTTTTTT. This translates into CASRKPEGDTGELFF.

This chain joins TRBV7-2 and TRBJ1-2; TRBD1 matches 8 bases. CDR3 length: 13 amino acids. Germline loops: CDR1 SGHTA, CDR2 FQGNSA. The V segment lost 1 base and the J segment 6 bases; nucleotides outside the gene matches: 1. CDR3 coding DNA: TGTGCCAGCAGCTTAGGGGGACAGGATGGCTACACCTTC. Protein: CASSLGGQDGYTF.

CDR3 in DNA: TGTGCCAGCAGACGAATCCAGGGGGCACGGTCTGGGGCCAACGTCCTGACTTTC. Its translation is CASRRIQGARSGANVLTF. This rearrangement joins TRBV7-8 to TRBJ2-6, with 8 nucleotides matching TRBD1. Germline V gives CDR1 SGHVS, CDR2 FQNEAQ. With 6 bases clipped from V and 1 base from J, the junction kept 11 bases outside the gene matches. The CDR3 is made up of 18 amino acids.

This chain links TRBV5-6 with TRBJ2-7, with no clear D. The CDR3 loop spans 13 amino acids. CDR1 and CDR2 from the germline V gene are SGHDT and YYEEEE. Trimming removed 4 bases from V and 2 bases from J, with 10 bases in between. CDR3 sequence reads: CASSPGITYEQYF. In DNA, the CDR3 is TGTGCCAGCAGCCCGGGTATAACCTACGAGCAGTACTTC.

A few counts support this clone. V usage is TRBV25-1 and J usage is TRBJ2-7; D possibly corresponds to TRBD2 (5 bases). Trimming took 5 bases from V and 7 from J, leaving 9 bases between them. Germline V gene sequence: CDR1 MGHDK, CDR2 SYGVNS. This CDR3 contains 11 residues. CDR3 bases: TGTGCCAGCAGTAAAGGGAGAGAGCAGTACTTC. It specifies CASSKGREQYF.

The genes are TRBV7-9 and TRBJ2-1; 9 bases map to TRBD1. This CDR3 contains 15 residues. Germline V lookup: CDR1 SEHNR, CDR2 FQNEAQ (reference sequence). The V segment lost 1 base and the J segment 5 bases; nucleotides outside the gene matches: 3. Written as DNA, the CDR3 is TGTGCCAGCAGCTTAGGGGACAGGGCCCACAATGAGCAGTTCTTC. Protein product: CASSLGDRAHNEQFF.

V is TRBV6-1 and J is TRBJ1-5; TRBD1 is a possible D gene (6 bases). This CDR3 contains 14 residues. Trimming cost V 3 bases and J 4 bases, with 10 bases left between them. Per germline, CDR1 MNHNS and CDR2 SASEGT. The CDR3 nucleotides are TGTGCCAGCAGTGAGAGCAGGGGTAATCAGCCCCAGCATTTT. Amino acid sequence: CASSESRGNQPQHF.

The chain combines TRBV4-3 with TRBJ2-2; D remains ambiguous. Trimming pared 4 bases from V and 0 bases from J, leaving 12 bases between. Germline CDR1 and CDR2: LGHNA and YSLEER. The CDR3 totals 16 residues. The CDR3 DNA reads TGCGCCAGCAGCCGTTTCTCAAGCGCGAACACCGGGGAGCTGTTTTTT. This codes for CASSRFSSANTGELFF.

This clone was counted only a few times. The chain recombines TRBV7-9 with TRBJ2-2, with D perhaps matching TRBD2 (5 bases). Trimming took 1 base from V and 0 from J, leaving 6 bases between them. Looked up from germline, CDR1 is SEHNR and CDR2 is FQNEAQ (reference sequence). The CDR3 covers 15 residues. The DNA of the CDR3 is TGTGCCAGCAGCTTAGGAGGGTCGAACACCGGGGAGCTGTTTTTT. Its translation: CASSLGGSNTGELFF.

V gene TRBV5-1 combines with J gene TRBJ2-7; TRBD2 matches at 9 bases. Germline loops: CDR1 SGHRS, CDR2 YFSETQ. The CDR3 contains 14 residues. V lost 0 bases and J lost 3; bases outside the gene matches: 1. The CDR3 nucleotides read TGCGCCAGCAGCTTGGGAGCGGGAGGCTACGAGCAGTACTTC. This encodes CASSLGAGGYEQYF.

This clone was seen only once. The chain is built from TRBV6-1 and TRBJ1-5; 7 bases map to TRBD1. This CDR3 is built from 14 residues. V was clipped by 6 bases and J by 8 bases; unmatched bases: 10. Germline-derived CDR1 and CDR2 are MNHNS and SASEGT. The CDR3 region is CASRLTGFWEPQHF. CDR3 bases: TGTGCCAGCAGACTGACAGGGTTCTGGGAGCCCCAGCATTTT.

The rearrangement uses TRBV10-1 and TRBJ1-5, with 7 bases lining up with TRBD1. The CDR3 totals 15 residues. The ends lost 5 bases at V and 4 bases at J; junction bases unmatched: 8. CDR1 is WNHNN, CDR2 SYGVQD, per germline (reference sequence). The CDR3 protein is CASSPAGDSNQPQHF. The CDR3 DNA follows: TGCGCCAGCAGTCCGGCAGGGGACAGTAATCAGCCCCAGCATTTT.

The chain employs TRBV5-1 and TRBJ1-4; TRBD1 is a possible D gene (6 bases). Deletions cut 0 bases from V and 8 bases from J, with 11 bases between. CDR1 and CDR2 from the germline V gene are SGHRS and YFSETQ. The CDR3 is 14 residues long. The CDR3 is CASSLAGVGEKLFF. DNA of the CDR3: TGCGCCAGCAGCTTGGCAGGGGTGGGGGAAAAACTGTTTTTT.

The chain uses TRBV28 and TRBJ1-5; D uncertain. The CDR3 consists of 14 residues. V lost 2 bases and J 6 bases, leaving 11 bases between the germline ends. CDR1 MDHEN and CDR2 SYDVKM come from the germline V gene. CDR3 in amino acids: CASSLRGLSQPQHF. For the CDR3, the DNA is TGTGCCAGCAGTTTAAGAGGGCTTAGTCAGCCCCAGCATTTT.

The chain combines TRBV28 with TRBJ1-5; TRBD1 might be the D (5 bases). The CDR3 covers 15 residues. Trimming removed 4 bases at V and 2 bases at J, with 12 bases between. CDR1 is MDHEN, CDR2 SYDVKM, per germline. For the CDR3, the DNA is TGTGCCAGCAGTTATCACCCGGGGGGCAATCAGCCCCAGCATTTT. Protein: CASSYHPGGNQPQHF.

The V and J genes are TRBV27 and TRBJ1-2; 7 nucleotides agree with TRBD1. V was pared by 3 bases and J by 10 bases, with 11 bases of the junction left unmatched. Germline assignment: CDR1 MNHEY and CDR2 SMNVEV (reference sequence). The CDR3 is 14 amino acids. For the CDR3, the DNA is TGTGCCAGCAGTTTCCGCCCCCTAGACAGGGTCTACACCTTC. Its protein product is CASSFRPLDRVYTF.